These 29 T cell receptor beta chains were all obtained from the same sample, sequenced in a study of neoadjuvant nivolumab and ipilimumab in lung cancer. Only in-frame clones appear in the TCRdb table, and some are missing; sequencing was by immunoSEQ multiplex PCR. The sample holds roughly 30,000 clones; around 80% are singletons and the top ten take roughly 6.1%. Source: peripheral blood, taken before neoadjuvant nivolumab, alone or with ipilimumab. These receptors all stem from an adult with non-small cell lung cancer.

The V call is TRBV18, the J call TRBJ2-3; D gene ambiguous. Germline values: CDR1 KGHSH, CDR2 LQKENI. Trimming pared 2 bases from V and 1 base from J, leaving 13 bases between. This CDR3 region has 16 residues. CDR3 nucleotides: TGTGCCAGCTCACCAGTACTATTTGTGGGCACAGATACGCAGTATTTT. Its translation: CASSPVLFVGTDTQYF.

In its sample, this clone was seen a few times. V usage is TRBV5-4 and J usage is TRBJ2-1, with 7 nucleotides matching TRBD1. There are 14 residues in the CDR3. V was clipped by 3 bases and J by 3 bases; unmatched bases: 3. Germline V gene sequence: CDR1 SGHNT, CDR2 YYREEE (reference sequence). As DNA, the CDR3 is TGTGCCAGCAGCTCTGGACAGGACTACAATGAGCAGTTCTTC. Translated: CASSSGQDYNEQFF.

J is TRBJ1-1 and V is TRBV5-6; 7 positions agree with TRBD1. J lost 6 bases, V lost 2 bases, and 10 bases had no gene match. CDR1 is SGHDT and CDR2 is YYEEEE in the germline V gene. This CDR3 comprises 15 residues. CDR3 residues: CASSLKGAQYPEAFF. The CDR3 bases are TGTGCCAGCAGCTTAAAGGGGGCGCAGTACCCTGAAGCTTTCTTT.

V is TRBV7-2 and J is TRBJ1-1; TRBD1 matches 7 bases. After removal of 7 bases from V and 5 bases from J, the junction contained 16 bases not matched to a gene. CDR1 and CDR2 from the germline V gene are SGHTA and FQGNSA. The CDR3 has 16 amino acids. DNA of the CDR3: TGTGCCAGCAACCACAGGAACCAGGGGGTAGGAACTGAAGCTTTCTTT. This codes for CASNHRNQGVGTEAFF.

DNA for the CDR3: TGTGCCAGCAGCCCCTCCCCCGACAGGGCCTACGAGCAGTACTTC. Translated, it gives CASSPSPDRAYEQYF. The chain employs TRBV11-3 and TRBJ2-7, with 7 bases fitting TRBD1. Per the germline V gene, CDR1 is SGHNT and CDR2 is YENEEA. The CDR3 has 15 amino acids. Losses at the gene ends were 5 bases for V and 2 bases for J; bases not matched to a gene: 9.

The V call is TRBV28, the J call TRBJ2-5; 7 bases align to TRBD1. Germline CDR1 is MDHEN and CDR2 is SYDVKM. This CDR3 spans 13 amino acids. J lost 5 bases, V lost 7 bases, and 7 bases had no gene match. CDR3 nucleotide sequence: TGTGCCAGCAACCAAGGGGGCCGTGAGACCCAGTACTTC. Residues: CASNQGGRETQYF.

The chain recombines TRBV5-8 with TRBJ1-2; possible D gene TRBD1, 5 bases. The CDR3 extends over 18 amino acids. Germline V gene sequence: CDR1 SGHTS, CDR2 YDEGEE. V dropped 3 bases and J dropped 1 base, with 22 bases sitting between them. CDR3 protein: CASSWPPGGVGFNYGYTF. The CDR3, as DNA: TGTGCCAGCAGCTGGCCGCCGGGGGGTGTGGGATTTAACTATGGCTACACCTTC.

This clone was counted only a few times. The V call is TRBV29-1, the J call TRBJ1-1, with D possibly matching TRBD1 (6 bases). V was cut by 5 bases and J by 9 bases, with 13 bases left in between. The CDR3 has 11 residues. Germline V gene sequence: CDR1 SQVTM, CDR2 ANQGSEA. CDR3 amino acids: CSVPKDSQAFF. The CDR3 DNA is TGCAGCGTTCCTAAGGACAGTCAAGCTTTCTTT. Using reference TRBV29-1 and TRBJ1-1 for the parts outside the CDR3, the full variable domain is SAVISQKPSRDICQRGTSLTIQCQVDSQVTMMFWYRQQPGQSLTLIATANQGSEATYESGFVIDKFPISRPNLTFSTLTVSNMSPEDSSIYLCSVPKDSQAFFGQGTRLTVV.

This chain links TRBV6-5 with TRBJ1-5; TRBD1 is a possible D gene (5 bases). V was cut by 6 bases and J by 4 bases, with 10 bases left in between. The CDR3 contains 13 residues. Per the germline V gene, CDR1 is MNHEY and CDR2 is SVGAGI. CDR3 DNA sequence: TGTGCCAGCAGCTGGGGCGGGAATCAGCCCCAGCATTTT. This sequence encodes CASSWGGNQPQHF.

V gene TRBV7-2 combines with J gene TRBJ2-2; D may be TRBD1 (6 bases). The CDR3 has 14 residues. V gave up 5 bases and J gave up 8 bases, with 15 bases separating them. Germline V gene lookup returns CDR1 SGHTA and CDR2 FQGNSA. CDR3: CASSAVSQGGELFF. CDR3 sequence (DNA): TGTGCCAGCAGCGCGGTTTCCCAGGGGGGGGAGCTGTTTTTT.

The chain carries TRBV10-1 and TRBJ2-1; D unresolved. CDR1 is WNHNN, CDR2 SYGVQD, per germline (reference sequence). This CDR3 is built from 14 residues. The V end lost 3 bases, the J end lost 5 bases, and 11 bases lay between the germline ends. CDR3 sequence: CASSDTGLDNEQFF. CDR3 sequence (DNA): TGCGCCAGCAGTGACACTGGCCTAGACAATGAGCAGTTCTTC.

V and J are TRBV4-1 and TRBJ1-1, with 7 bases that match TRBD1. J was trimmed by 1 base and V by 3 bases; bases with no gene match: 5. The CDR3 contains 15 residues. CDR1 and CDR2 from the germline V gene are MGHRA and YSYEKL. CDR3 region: CASSHQTGRNTEAFF. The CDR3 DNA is TGCGCCAGCAGCCACCAGACAGGGAGGAACACTGAAGCTTTCTTT.

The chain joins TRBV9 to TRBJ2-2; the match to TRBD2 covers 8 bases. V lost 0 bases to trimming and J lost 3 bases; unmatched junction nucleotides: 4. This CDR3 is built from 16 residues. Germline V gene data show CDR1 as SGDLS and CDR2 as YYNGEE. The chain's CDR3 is CASSVGRGGHTGELFF. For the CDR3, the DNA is TGTGCCAGCAGCGTAGGTCGGGGGGGGCACACCGGGGAGCTGTTTTTT.

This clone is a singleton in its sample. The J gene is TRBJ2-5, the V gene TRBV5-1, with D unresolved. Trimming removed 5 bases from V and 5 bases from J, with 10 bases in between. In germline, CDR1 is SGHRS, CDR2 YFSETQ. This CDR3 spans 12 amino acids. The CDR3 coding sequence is TGCGCCAGCAGGTTAGGGCTGGAGACCCAGTACTTC. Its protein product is CASRLGLETQYF.

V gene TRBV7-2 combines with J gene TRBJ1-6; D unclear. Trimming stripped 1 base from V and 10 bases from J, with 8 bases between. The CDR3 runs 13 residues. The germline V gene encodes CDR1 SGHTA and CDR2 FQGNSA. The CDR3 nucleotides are TGTGCCAGCAGCTTAGATAGGGTCTCACCCCTCCACTTT. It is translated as CASSLDRVSPLHF. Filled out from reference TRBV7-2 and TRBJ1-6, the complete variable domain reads GAGVSQSPSNKVTEKGKDVELRCDPISGHTALYWYRQSLGQGLEFLIYFQGNSAPDKSGLPSDRFSAERTGGSVSTLTIQRTQQEDSAVYLCASSLDRVSPLHFGNGTRLTVT.

The CDR3 sequence: CAISLTGGGSGNTIYF. The CDR3 DNA sequence: TGTGCCATCAGTCTTACAGGGGGAGGCTCAGGAAACACCATATATTTT. The chain couples TRBV10-3 to TRBJ1-3; TRBD1 agrees at 8 bases. J was trimmed by 4 bases and V by 5 bases; bases with no gene match: 10. The CDR3 runs to 16 residues. Germline values: CDR1 ENHRY, CDR2 SYGVKD.

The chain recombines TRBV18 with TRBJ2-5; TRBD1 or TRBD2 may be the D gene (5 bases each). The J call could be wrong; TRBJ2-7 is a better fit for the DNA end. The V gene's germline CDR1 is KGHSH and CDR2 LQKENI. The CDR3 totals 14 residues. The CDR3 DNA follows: TGTGCCAGCTCACCAAACCGGGACGGCTACGAGCAGTACTTC. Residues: CASSPNRDGYEQYF.

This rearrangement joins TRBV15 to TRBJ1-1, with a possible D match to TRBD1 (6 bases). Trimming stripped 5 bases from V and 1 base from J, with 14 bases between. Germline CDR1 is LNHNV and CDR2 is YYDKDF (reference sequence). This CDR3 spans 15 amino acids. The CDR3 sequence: CATSRGGQGNTEAFF. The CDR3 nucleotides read TGTGCCACCAGCCGGGGGGGCCAAGGGAACACTGAAGCTTTCTTT.

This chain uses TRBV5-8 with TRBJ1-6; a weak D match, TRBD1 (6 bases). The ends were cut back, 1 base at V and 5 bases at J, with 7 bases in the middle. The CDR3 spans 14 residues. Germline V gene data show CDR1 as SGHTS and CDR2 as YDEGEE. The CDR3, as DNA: TGTGCCAGCAGCTTGACAGGGAATAATTCACCCCTCCACTTT. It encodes CASSLTGNNSPLHF.

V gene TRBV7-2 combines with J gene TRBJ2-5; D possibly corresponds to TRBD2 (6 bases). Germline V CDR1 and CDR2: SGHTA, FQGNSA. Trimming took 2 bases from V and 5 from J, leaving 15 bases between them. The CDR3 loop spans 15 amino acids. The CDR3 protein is CASSLLGLFEETQYF. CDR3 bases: TGTGCCAGCAGCTTACTGGGACTCTTTGAGGAGACCCAGTACTTC.

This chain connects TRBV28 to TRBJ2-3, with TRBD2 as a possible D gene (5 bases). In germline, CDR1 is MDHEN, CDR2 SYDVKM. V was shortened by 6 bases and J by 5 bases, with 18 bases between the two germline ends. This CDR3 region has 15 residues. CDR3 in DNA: TGTGCCAGCAGCCCTGTGGAGGAAGGCAAAGATACGCAGTATTTT. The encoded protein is CASSPVEEGKDTQYF.

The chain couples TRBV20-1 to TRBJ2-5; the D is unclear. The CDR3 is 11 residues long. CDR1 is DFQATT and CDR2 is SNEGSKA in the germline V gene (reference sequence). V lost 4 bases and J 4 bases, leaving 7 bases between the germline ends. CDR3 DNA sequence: TGCAGTGCTAATTACGGAGAGACCCAGTACTTC. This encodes CSANYGETQYF.

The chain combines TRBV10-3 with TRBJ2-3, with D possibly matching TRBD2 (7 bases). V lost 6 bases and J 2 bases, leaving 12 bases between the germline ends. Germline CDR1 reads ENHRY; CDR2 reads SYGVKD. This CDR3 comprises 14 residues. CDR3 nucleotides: TGTGCCATCAGAGGGGGGGCGACCACAGATACGCAGTATTTT. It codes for CAIRGGATTDTQYF.

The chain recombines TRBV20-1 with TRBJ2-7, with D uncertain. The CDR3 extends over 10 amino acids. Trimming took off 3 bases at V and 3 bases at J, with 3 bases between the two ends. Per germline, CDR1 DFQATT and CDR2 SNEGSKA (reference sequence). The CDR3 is CSASDYEQYF. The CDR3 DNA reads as TGCAGTGCTAGCGACTACGAGCAGTACTTC.

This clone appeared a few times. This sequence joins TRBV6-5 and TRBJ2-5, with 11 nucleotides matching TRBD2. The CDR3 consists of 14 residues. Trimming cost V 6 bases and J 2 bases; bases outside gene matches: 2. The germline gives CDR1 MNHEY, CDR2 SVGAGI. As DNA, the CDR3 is TGTGCCAGCAGCTGGACTAGCGGGCAAGAGACCCAGTACTTC. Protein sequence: CASSWTSGQETQYF.

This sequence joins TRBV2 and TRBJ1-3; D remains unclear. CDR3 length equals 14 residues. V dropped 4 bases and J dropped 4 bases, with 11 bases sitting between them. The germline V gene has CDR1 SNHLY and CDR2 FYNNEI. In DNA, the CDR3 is TGTGCCAGCAGTGCGATGGGTGCAGGAAACACCATATATTTT. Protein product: CASSAMGAGNTIYF.

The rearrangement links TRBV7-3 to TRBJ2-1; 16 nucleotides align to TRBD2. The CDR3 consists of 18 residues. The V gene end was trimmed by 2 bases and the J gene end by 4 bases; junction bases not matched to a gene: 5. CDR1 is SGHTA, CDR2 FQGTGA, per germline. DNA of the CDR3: TGTGCCAGCAGCTTAGGGACTAGCGGGGGGGCAAATTACAATGAGCAGTTCTTC. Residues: CASSLGTSGGANYNEQFF.

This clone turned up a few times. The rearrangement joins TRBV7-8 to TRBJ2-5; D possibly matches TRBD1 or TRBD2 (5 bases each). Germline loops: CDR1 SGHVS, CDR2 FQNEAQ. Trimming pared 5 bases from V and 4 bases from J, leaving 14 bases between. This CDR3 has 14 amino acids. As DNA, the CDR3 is TGTGCCAGCAGCGGAGGACAAGAACTAGAGACCCAGTACTTC. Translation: CASSGGQELETQYF.

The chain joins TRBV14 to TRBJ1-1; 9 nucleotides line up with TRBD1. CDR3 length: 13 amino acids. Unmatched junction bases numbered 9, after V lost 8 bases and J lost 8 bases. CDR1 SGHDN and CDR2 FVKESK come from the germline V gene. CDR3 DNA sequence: TGTGCCAGCTCGAAACAGGGGGCAGGCGAAGCTTTCTTT. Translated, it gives CASSKQGAGEAFF. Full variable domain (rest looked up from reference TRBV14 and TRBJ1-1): EAGVTQFPSHSVIEKGQTVTLRCDPISGHDNLYWYRRVMGKEIKFLLHFVKESKQDESGMPNNRFLAERTGGTYSTLKVQPAELEDSGVYFCASSKQGAGEAFFGQGTRLTVV.